The sequence of this TCR beta chain was determined in a study of blood T cell repertoires in COVID-19. Background on the study: The samples span acute and convalescent COVID-19 from the United States, Italy and Spain. The cDNA or gDNA used as material had been derived from T cells, B-cell-depleted T cells, or PBMCs.

V lost 6 bases and J 6 bases, leaving 11 bases between the germline ends. The germline CDR1 and CDR2 sequences are SGHTA and FQGNSA. CDR3 length: 13 amino acids. In the authors' workflow: Reference gene primers were amplified, and this amplification served to estimate nucleated cell counts. Sequencing was performed with immunoSEQ multiplex PCR; in TCRdb, only in-frame clones are kept and a portion is missing. V, J and clone size reflect that table, while D and trimming were determined from the DNA. The table shows 150,000 or so clones, with about four fifths occurring only once. The J gene is TRBJ2-2, the V gene TRBV7-2; D ambiguous. This TCR was recovered from a human donor with acute or convalescent COVID-19. The donor label of this sample is uncertain. Sequencing was performed on peripheral blood. CDR3 in amino acids: CASRPRVSGELFF. The CDR3 DNA reads TGTGCCAGCAGACCCCGGGTGTCCGGGGAGCTGTTTTTT. Full variable domain (outside the CDR3, taken from reference TRBV7-2 and TRBJ2-2): GAGVSQSPSNKVTEKGKDVELRCDPISGHTALYWYRQSLGQGLEFLIYFQGNSAPDKSGLPSDRFSAERTGGSVSTLTIQRTQQEDSAVYLCASRPRVSGELFFGEGSRLTVL.